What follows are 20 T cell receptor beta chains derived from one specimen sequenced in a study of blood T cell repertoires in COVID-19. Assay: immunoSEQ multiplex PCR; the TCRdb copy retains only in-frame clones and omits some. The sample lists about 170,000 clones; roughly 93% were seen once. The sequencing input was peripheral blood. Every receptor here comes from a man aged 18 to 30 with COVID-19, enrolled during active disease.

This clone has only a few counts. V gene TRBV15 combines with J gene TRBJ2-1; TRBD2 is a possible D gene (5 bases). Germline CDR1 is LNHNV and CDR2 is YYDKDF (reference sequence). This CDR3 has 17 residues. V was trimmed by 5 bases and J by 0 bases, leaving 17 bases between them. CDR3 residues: CATSAGGGSSSYNEQFF. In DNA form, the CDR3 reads TGTGCCACCAGCGCAGGAGGAGGTTCAAGCTCCTACAATGAGCAGTTCTTC.

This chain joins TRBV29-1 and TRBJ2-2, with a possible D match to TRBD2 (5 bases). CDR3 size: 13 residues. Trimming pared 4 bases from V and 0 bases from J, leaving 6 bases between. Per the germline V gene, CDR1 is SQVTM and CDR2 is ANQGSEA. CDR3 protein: CSVGLPNTGELFF. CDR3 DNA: TGCAGCGTTGGACTACCGAACACCGGGGAGCTGTTTTTT.

CDR3 protein: CASASASTTNEKLFF. The CDR3 nucleotides read TGTGCCAGCGCGAGCGCCTCTACAACTAATGAAAAACTGTTTTTT. This chain joins TRBV5-6 and TRBJ1-4; D is unresolved. CDR1 SGHDT and CDR2 YYEEEE come from the germline V gene. The CDR3 extends over 15 amino acids. The V gene lost 7 bases and the J gene lost 0 bases, with 13 bases spanning the gap.

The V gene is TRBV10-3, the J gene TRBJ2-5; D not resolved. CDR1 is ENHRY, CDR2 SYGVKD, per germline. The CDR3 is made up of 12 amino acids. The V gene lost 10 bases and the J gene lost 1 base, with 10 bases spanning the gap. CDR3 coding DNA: TGTGCCACCAGCATGAGCCAAGAGACCCAGTACTTC. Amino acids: CATSMSQETQYF.

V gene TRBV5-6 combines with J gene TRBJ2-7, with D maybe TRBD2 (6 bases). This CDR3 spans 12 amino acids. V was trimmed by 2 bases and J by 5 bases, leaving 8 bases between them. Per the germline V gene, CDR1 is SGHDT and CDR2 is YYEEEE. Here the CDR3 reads CASSFGGDEQYF. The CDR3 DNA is TGTGCCAGCAGCTTCGGCGGGGACGAGCAGTACTTC.

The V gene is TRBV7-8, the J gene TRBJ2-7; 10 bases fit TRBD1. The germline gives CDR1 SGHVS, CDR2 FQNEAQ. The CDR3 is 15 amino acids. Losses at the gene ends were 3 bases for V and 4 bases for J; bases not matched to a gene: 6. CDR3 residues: CASSLLGQGLYEQYF. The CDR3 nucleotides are TGTGCCAGCAGCTTGTTGGGACAGGGGCTTTACGAGCAGTACTTC. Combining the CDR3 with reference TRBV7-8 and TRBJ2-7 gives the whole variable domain GAGVSQSPRYKVAKRGQDVALRCDPISGHVSLFWYQQALGQGPEFLTYFQNEAQLDKSGLPSDRFFAERPEGSVSTLKIQRTQQEDSAVYLCASSLLGQGLYEQYFGPGTRLTVT.

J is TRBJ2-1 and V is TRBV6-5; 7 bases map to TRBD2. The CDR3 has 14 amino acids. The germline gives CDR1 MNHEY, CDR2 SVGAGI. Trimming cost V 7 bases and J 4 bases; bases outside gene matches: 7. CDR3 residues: CASNPTSSYNEQFF. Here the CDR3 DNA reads TGTGCCAGCAACCCGACTAGCAGTTACAATGAGCAGTTCTTC.

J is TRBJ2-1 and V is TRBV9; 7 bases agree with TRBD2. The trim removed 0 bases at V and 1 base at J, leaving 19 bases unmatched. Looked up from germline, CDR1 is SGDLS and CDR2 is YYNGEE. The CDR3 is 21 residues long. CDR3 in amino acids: CASSVAPRADPSGPSYNEQFF. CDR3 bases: TGTGCCAGCAGCGTAGCCCCCAGGGCAGACCCTAGCGGACCTTCCTACAATGAGCAGTTCTTC.

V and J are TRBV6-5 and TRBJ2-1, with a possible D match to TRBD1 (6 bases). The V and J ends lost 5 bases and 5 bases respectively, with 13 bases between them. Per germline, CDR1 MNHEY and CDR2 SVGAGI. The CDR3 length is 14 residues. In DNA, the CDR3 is TGTGCCAGCAGTCAGGGGTTGACGAACAATGAGCAGTTCTTC. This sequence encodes CASSQGLTNNEQFF.

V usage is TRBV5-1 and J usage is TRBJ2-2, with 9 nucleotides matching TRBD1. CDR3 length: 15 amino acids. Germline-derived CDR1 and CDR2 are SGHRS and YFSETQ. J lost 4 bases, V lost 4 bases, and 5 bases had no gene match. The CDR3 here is CASSPQGAGTGELFF. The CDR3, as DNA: TGCGCCAGCAGCCCACAGGGGGCCGGCACCGGGGAGCTGTTTTTT.

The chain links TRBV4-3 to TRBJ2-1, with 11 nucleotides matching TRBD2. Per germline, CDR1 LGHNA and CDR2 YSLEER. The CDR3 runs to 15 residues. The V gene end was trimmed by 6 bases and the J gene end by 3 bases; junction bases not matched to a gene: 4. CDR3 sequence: CASSLTSGSYNEQFF. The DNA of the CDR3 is TGCGCCAGCAGTCTCACTAGCGGGAGCTACAATGAGCAGTTCTTC.

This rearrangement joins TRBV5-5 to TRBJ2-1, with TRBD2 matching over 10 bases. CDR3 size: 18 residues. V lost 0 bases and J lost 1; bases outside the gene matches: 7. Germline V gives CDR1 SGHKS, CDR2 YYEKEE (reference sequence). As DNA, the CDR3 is TGTGCCAGCAGCTTGGGAAGAAGGACTAGCGGTTCCTACAATGAGCAGTTCTTC. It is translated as CASSLGRRTSGSYNEQFF.

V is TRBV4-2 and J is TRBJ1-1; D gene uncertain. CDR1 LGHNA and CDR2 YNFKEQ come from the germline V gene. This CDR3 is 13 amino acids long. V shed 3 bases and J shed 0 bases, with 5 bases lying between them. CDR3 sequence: CASSHKLNTEAFF. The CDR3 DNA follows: TGTGCCAGCAGCCACAAGCTGAACACTGAAGCTTTCTTT.

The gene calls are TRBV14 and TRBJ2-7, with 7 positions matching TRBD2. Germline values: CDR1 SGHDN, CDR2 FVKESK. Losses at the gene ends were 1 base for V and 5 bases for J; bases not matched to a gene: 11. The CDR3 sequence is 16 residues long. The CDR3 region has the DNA TGTGCCAGCAGCCAAGGGCCCCAGCGGGGCCAGCACGAGCAGTACTTC. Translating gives CASSQGPQRGQHEQYF. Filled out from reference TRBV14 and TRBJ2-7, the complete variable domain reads EAGVTQFPSHSVIEKGQTVTLRCDPISGHDNLYWYRRVMGKEIKFLLHFVKESKQDESGMPNNRFLAERTGGTYSTLKVQPAELEDSGVYFCASSQGPQRGQHEQYFGPGTRLTVT.

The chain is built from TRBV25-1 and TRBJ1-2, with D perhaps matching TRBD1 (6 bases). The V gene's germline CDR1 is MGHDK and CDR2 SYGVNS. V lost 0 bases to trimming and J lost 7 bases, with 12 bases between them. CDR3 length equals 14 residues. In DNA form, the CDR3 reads TGTGCCAGCAGTGAATATGGGGGGGCGGGTGGCTACACCTTC. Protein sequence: CASSEYGGAGGYTF.

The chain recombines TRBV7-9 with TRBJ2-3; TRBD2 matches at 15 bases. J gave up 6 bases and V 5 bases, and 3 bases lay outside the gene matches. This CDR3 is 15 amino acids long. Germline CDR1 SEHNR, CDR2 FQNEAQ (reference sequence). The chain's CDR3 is CASSPGTSGRDTQYF. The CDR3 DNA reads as TGTGCCAGCAGCCCCGGGACTAGCGGGAGGGATACGCAGTATTTT.

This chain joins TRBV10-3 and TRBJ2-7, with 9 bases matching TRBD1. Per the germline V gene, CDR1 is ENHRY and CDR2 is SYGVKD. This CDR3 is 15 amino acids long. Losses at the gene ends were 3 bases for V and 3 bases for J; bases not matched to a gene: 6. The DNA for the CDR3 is TGTGCCATCAGTGAACCGGGACAGGGAAGCTACGAGCAGTACTTC. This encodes CAISEPGQGSYEQYF.

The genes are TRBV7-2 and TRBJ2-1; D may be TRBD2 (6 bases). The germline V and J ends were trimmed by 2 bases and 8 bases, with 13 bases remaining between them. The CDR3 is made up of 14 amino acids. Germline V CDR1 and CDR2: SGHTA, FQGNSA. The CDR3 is CASSLTIGGDEQFF. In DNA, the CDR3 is TGTGCCAGCAGCTTAACGATCGGGGGTGATGAGCAGTTCTTC.

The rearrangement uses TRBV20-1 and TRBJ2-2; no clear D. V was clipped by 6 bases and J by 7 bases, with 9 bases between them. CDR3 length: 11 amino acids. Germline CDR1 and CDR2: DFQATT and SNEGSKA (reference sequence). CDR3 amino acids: CSAPYDGELFF. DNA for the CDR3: TGCAGTGCCCCCTACGACGGGGAGCTGTTTTTT.

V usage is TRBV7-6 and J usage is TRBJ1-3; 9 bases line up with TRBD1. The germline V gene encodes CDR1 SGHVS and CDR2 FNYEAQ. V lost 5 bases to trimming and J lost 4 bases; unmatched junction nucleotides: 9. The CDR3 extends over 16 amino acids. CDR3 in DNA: TGTGCCAGCAGCATCGATGACAGGGGGTTCGGAAACACCATATATTTT. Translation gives CASSIDDRGFGNTIYF.